A single sample gave rise to the 13 T cell receptor beta chains below, sequenced in a study of TIL therapy for anti-PD-1-resistant metastatic lung cancer. Specified time point: pre-treatment sample, taken before nivolumab and TIL therapy. This was the immunoSEQ v3 assay. Here immunoSEQ multiplex PCR was the method, and the copy in TCRdb shows in-frame clones only, minus some. The repertoire consists of about 60,000 clones, with roughly 87% occurring once and the leading ten covering around 2.6%. The sequenced sample was blood, obtained at baseline. Receptor source: a person between 30 and 79 years old with non-small cell lung cancer.

The chain employs TRBV14 and TRBJ2-4; no reliable D call. Trimming stripped 4 bases from V and 8 bases from J, with 12 bases between. The germline V gene has CDR1 SGHDN and CDR2 FVKESK. The CDR3 spans 13 residues. CDR3 sequence reads: CASSPASMDIQYF. The CDR3 DNA is TGTGCCAGCAGCCCCGCTAGTATGGACATTCAGTACTTC.

The CDR3 is CASSITANTEAFF. CDR3 nucleotides: TGTGCCAGTAGTATTACAGCGAACACTGAAGCTTTCTTT. V gene TRBV19 combines with J gene TRBJ1-1; D is unclear. Germline V lookup: CDR1 LNHDA, CDR2 SQIVND (reference sequence). The CDR3 covers 13 residues. The V and J ends lost 3 bases and 1 base respectively, with 6 bases between them.

This clone was seen just once. The V and J genes are TRBV7-2 and TRBJ2-2; 8 nucleotides match TRBD1. The CDR3 sequence is 19 residues long. Germline V CDR1 and CDR2: SGHTA, FQGNSA. V was pared by 1 base and J by 4 bases, with 14 bases of the junction left unmatched. CDR3 sequence (DNA): TGTGCCAGCAGCTTAGTGCCAGGGGGCGGACGACGCGCCACCGGGGAGCTGTTTTTT. Amino acid sequence: CASSLVPGGGRRATGELFF. The full variable domain, rest sourced from reference TRBV7-2 and TRBJ2-2, is GAGVSQSPSNKVTEKGKDVELRCDPISGHTALYWYRQSLGQGLEFLIYFQGNSAPDKSGLPSDRFSAERTGGSVSTLTIQRTQQEDSAVYLCASSLVPGGGRRATGELFFGEGSRLTVL.

The chain employs TRBV27 and TRBJ2-1, with D tentatively TRBD2 (6 bases). CDR3 length: 16 residues. The germline V gene has CDR1 MNHEY and CDR2 SMNVEV (reference sequence). V was shortened by 5 bases and J by 10 bases, with 24 bases between the two germline ends. The CDR3 DNA sequence: TGTGCCAGCAGTCTAAGAGGACTAACCAGAATGTCGGAGCAGTTCTTC. The encoded protein is CASSLRGLTRMSEQFF.

As DNA, the CDR3 is TGCGCCAGCAGCTTGGTCCTAGCGGGGGAGGATACGCAGTATTTT. Its protein product is CASSLVLAGEDTQYF. V gene TRBV5-1 combines with J gene TRBJ2-3; 10 bases map to TRBD2. V gave up 0 bases and J gave up 6 bases; unmatched junction bases: 4. Looked up from germline, CDR1 is SGHRS and CDR2 is YFSETQ. The CDR3 loop spans 15 amino acids.

V and J are TRBV4-1 and TRBJ2-3; no clear D. The germline V gene has CDR1 MGHRA and CDR2 YSYEKL. Trimming removed 1 base from V and 6 bases from J, with 8 bases in between. The CDR3 length is 13 residues. CDR3 sequence (DNA): TGCGCCAGCAGCCAAGGAGAGTTCGATACGCAGTATTTT. Amino acids: CASSQGEFDTQYF.

The chain couples TRBV18 to TRBJ1-4; D is possibly TRBD1 (5 bases). CDR1 is KGHSH and CDR2 is LQKENI in the germline V gene. This CDR3 has 16 residues. V gave up 2 bases and J gave up 3 bases, with 13 bases separating them. The CDR3 DNA reads TGTGCCAGCTCACCAGACCAGGTGGGGGCTAATGAAAAACTGTTTTTT. Protein: CASSPDQVGANEKLFF.

This clone was detected a few times. The chain links TRBV9 to TRBJ2-2, with D hard to call. CDR3 length: 14 residues. V lost 2 bases to trimming and J lost 8 bases, with 13 bases between them. Germline loops: CDR1 SGDLS, CDR2 YYNGEE. CDR3 nucleotide sequence: TGTGCCAGCAGCGTTCGCCAGGTCGGAGGGGAGCTGTTTTTT. Translating gives CASSVRQVGGELFF. The whole variable domain, filled in from reference TRBV9 and TRBJ2-2, reads DSGVTQTPKHLITATGQRVTLRCSPRSGDLSVYWYQQSLDQGLQFLIQYYNGEERAKGNILERFSAQQFPDLHSELNLSSLELGDSALYFCASSVRQVGGELFFGEGSRLTVL.

This clone was detected once. V usage is TRBV18 and J usage is TRBJ2-7; D is unresolved. Germline V gene data show CDR1 as KGHSH and CDR2 as LQKENI. V lost 0 bases and J 2 bases, leaving 8 bases between the germline ends. The CDR3 has 14 residues. CDR3 sequence reads: CASSPPGGPYEQYF. CDR3 nucleotide sequence: TGTGCCAGCTCACCACCGGGCGGACCCTACGAGCAGTACTTC.

V usage is TRBV6-4 and J usage is TRBJ2-2; the D gene is possibly TRBD1 (6 bases). CDR3 size: 15 residues. V dropped 8 bases and J dropped 1 base, with 14 bases sitting between them. From germline, CDR1 is MRHNA and CDR2 SNTAGT. CDR3 residues: CASRRGHQNTGELFF. CDR3 coding DNA: TGTGCCAGCCGCAGGGGCCACCAGAACACCGGGGAGCTGTTTTTT.

J is TRBJ1-4 and V is TRBV7-9; D may be TRBD1 (5 bases). Germline CDR1 and CDR2: SEHNR and FQNEAQ (reference sequence). The germline V and J ends were trimmed by 2 bases and 8 bases, with 15 bases remaining between them. The CDR3 covers 15 residues. The CDR3, as DNA: TGTGCCAGCAGCTTACGGGCAGGGACTGAGGAAAAACTGTTTTTT. As protein: CASSLRAGTEEKLFF.

The rearrangement uses TRBV15 and TRBJ1-2, with D unresolved. This CDR3 has 14 residues. Germline V gene data show CDR1 as LNHNV and CDR2 as YYDKDF (reference sequence). V was trimmed by 4 bases and J by 0 bases, leaving 9 bases between them. For the CDR3, the DNA is TGTGCCACCAGCATCCGGGCCTCTAACTATGGCTACACCTTC. Protein product: CATSIRASNYGYTF.

This clone came up once. This chain joins TRBV19 and TRBJ1-4; the match to TRBD1 covers 7 bases. CDR3 length: 15 residues. Looked up from germline, CDR1 is LNHDA and CDR2 is SQIVND (reference sequence). Trimming removed 3 bases from V and 0 bases from J; junction bases left unmatched: 1. CDR3 sequence: CASSIQGATNEKLFF. DNA of the CDR3: TGTGCCAGTAGTATTCAGGGGGCAACTAATGAAAAACTGTTTTTT.